The clone carrying this T cell receptor (beta chain) has a handful of counts. This specimen belongs to a study of blood T cell repertoires in COVID-19. The wider study: Italy, Spain and the United States were the sources of the convalescent and acute COVID-19 samples.

Trimming cost V 5 bases and J 7 bases; bases outside gene matches: 3. CDR3 length equals 13 residues. The germline V gene encodes CDR1 KGHDR and CDR2 SFDVKD. All enrollees were roughly 18 to 100 years old and from about two dozen US areas. In assigning cohorts, the study relied on participant-reported clinical history. Under the authors' procedure: The assay estimated nucleated cells by amplifying reference gene primers. Sequencing was performed with immunoSEQ multiplex PCR; in TCRdb, only in-frame clones are kept and a portion is missing. For V, J and clone size, that table is used; D and trimming come from the DNA. The sample has about 380,000 clones, about 88% seen once; the top ten hold less than 1.5%.

This rearrangement joins TRBV24-1 to TRBJ2-1, with 8 nucleotides matching TRBD1. This TCR derives from a woman under 30 who had recovered from COVID-19. Sequencing input: PBMCs or T cells enriched from blood (not recorded which). CDR3 region: CATSGNRGNEQFF. As DNA, the CDR3 is TGTGCCACCAGTGGCAACAGGGGGAATGAGCAGTTCTTC.